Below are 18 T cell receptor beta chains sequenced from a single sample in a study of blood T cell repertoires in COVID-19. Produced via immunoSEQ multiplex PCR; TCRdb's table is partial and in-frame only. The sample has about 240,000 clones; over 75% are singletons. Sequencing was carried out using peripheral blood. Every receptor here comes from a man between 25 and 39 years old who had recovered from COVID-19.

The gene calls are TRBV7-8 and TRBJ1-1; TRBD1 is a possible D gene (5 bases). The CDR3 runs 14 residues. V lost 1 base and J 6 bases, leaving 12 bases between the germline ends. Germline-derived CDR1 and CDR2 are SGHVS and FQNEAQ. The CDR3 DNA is TGTGCCAGCAGCTTAGGCGGGACCTTACCTGAAGCTTTCTTT. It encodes CASSLGGTLPEAFF.

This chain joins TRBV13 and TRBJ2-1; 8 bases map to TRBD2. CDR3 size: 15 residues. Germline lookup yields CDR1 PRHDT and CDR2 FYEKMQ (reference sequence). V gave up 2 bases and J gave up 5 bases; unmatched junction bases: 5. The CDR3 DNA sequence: TGTGCCAGCAGCTTACGAGCGGGGGCCGACAATGAGCAGTTCTTC. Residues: CASSLRAGADNEQFF.

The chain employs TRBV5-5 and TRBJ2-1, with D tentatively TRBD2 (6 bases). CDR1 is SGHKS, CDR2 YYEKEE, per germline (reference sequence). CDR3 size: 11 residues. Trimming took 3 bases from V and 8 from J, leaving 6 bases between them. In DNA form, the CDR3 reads TGTGCCAGCAGCTGGGGGGATGAGCAGTTCTTC. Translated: CASSWGDEQFF.

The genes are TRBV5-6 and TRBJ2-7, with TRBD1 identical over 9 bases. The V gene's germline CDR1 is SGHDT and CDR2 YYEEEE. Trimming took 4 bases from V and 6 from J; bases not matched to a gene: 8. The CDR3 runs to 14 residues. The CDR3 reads CASSPRDRVSEQYF. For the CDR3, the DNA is TGTGCCAGCAGCCCCCGGGACAGGGTCTCCGAGCAGTACTTC.

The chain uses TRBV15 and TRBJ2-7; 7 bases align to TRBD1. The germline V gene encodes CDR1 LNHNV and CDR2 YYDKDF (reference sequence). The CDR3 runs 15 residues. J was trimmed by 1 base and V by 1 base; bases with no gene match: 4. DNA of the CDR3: TGTGCCACCAGCAGAGTTCAGGGGGAGTCCTACGAGCAGTACTTC. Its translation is CATSRVQGESYEQYF.

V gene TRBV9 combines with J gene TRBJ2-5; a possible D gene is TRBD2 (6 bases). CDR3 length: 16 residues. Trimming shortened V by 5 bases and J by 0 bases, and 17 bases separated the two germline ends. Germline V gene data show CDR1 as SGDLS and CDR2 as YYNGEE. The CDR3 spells CASSREEGWYQETQYF. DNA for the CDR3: TGTGCCAGCAGTAGGGAGGAGGGGTGGTACCAAGAGACCCAGTACTTC.

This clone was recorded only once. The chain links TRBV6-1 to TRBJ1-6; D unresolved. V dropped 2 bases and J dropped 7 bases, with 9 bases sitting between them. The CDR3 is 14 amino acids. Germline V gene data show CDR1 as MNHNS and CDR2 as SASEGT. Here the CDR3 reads CASSELGVNSPLHF. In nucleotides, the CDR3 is TGTGCCAGCAGTGAACTGGGAGTGAATTCACCCCTCCACTTT.

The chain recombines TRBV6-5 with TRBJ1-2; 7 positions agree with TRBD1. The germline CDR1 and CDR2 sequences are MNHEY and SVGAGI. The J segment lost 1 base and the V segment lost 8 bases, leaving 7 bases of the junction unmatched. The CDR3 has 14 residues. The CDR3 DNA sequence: TGTGCCAGCTCATGGGACAGAGATAACTATGGCTACACCTTC. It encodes CASSWDRDNYGYTF.

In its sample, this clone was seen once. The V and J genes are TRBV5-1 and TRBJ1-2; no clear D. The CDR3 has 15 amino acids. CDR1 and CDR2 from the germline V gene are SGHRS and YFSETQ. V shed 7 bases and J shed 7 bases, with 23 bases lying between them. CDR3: CASLRDGRQEGGYTF. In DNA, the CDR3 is TGCGCCAGCCTCCGCGACGGGCGACAAGAGGGTGGCTACACCTTC. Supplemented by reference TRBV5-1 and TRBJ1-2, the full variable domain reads KAGVTQTPRYLIKTRGQQVTLSCSPISGHRSVSWYQQTPGQGLQFLFEYFSETQRNKGNFPGRFSGRQFSNSRSEMNVSTLELGDSALYLCASLRDGRQEGGYTFGSGTRLTVV.

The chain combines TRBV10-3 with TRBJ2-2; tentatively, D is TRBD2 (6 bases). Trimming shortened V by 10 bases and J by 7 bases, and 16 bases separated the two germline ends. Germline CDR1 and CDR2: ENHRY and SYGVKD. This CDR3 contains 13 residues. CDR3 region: CATLGTFHGELFF. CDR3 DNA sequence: TGTGCCACCCTGGGGACTTTTCACGGGGAGCTGTTTTTT.

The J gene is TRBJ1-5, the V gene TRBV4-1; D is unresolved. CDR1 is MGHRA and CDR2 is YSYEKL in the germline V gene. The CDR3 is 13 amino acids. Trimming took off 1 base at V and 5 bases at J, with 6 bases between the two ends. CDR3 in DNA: TGCGCCAGCAGCCAAGTGTCTGATCAGCCCCAGCATTTT. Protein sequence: CASSQVSDQPQHF.

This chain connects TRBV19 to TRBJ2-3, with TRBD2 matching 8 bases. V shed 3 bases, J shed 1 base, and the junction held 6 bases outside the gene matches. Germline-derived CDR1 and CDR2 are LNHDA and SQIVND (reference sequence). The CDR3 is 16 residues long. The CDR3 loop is CASSIRQTSGTDTQYF. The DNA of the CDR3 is TGTGCCAGTAGTATCCGTCAGACTAGCGGCACAGATACGCAGTATTTT.

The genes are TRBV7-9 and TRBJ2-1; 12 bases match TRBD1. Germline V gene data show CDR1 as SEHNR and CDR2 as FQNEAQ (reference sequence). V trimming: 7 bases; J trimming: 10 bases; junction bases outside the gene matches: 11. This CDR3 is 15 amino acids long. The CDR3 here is CASNLLGQGAPEQFF. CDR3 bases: TGTGCCAGCAACCTGCTGGGACAGGGGGCCCCCGAGCAGTTCTTC.

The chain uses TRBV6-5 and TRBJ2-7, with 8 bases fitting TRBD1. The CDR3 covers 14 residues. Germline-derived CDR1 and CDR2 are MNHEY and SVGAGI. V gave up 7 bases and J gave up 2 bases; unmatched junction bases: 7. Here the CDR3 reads CASIPGQETYEQYF. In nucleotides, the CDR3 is TGTGCCAGCATTCCGGGACAGGAAACCTACGAGCAGTACTTC.

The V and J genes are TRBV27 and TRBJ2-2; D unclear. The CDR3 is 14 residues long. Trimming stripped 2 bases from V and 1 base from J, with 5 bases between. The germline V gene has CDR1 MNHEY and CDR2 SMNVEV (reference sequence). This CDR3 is CASSLQMNTGELFF. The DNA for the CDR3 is TGTGCCAGCAGTTTACAGATGAACACCGGGGAGCTGTTTTTT.

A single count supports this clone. This CDR3 reads CASSLGTSSSSYEQYV. DNA for the CDR3: TGTGCCAGCAGTTTAGGGACTAGCAGTAGCTCCTACGAGCAGTACGTC. V and J are TRBV28 and TRBJ2-7; TRBD2 aligns across 9 bases. The V and J ends lost 2 bases and 0 bases, in that order; junction bases with no gene match: 5. This CDR3 is built from 16 residues. In germline, CDR1 is MDHEN, CDR2 SYDVKM.

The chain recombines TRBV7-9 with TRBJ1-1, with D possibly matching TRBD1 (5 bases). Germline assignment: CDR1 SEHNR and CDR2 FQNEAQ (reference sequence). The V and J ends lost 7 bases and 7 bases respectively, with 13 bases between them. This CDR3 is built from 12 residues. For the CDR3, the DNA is TGTGCCAGCACCATGGGGGGGAATGAAGCTTTCTTT. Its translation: CASTMGGNEAFF.

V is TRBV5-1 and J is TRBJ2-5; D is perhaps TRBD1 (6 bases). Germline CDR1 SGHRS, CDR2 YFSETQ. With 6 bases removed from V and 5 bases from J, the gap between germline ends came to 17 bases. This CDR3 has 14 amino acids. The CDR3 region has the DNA TGCGCCAGCACCGATAGAGGGGGTCAGGAGACCCAGTACTTC. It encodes CASTDRGGQETQYF.